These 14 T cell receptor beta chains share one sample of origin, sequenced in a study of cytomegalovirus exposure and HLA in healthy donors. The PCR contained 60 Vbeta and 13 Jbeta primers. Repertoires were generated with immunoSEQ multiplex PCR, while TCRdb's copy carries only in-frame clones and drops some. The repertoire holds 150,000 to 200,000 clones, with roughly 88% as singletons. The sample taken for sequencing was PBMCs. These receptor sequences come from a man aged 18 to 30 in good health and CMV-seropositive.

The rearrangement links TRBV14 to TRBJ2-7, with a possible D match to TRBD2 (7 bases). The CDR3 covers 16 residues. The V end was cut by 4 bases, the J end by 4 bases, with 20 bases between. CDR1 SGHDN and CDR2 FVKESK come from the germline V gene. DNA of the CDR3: TGTGCCAGCAGCCTCCGATCGGGGGGCCTTGCGTACGAGCAGTACTTC. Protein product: CASSLRSGGLAYEQYF.

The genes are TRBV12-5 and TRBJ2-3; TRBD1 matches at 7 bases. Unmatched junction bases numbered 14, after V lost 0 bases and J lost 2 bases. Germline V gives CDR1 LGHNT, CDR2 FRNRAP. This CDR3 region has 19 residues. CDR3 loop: CASGLVPLATGIYTDTQYF. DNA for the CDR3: TGTGCTAGTGGTTTGGTACCCTTAGCGACAGGGATTTACACAGATACGCAGTATTTT. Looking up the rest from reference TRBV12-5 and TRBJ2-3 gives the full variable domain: DARVTQTPRHKVTEMGQEVTMRCQPILGHNTVFWYRQTMMQGLELLAYFRNRAPLDDSGMPKDRFSAEMPDATLATLKIQPSEPRDSAVYFCASGLVPLATGIYTDTQYFGPGTRLTVL.

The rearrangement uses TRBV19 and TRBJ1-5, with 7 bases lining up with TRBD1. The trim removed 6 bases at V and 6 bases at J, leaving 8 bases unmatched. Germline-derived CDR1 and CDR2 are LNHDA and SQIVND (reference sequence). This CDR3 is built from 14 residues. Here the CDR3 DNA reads TGTGCCAGTAGCCTGACAGGGACAGCTCAGCCCCAGCATTTT. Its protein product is CASSLTGTAQPQHF. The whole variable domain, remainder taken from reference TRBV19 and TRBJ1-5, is DGGITQSPKYLFRKEGQNVTLSCEQNLNHDAMYWYRQDPGQGLRLIYYSQIVNDFQKGDIAEGYSVSREKKESFPLTVTSAQKNPTAFYLCASSLTGTAQPQHFGDGTRLSIL.

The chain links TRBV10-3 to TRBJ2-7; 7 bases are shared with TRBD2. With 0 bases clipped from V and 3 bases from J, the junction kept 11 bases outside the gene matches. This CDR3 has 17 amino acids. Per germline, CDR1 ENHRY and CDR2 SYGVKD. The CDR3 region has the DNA TGTGCCATCAGTGAGTCTCTGGGGGGGTATACTCTCTACGAGCAGTACTTC. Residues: CAISESLGGYTLYEQYF.

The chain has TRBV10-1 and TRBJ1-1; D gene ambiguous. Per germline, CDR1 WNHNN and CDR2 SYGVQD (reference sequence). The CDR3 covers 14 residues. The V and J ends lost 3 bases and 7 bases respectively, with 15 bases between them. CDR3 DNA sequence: TGCGCCAGCAGTGATTCCGCGGTTCGAGATGAAGCTTTCTTT. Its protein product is CASSDSAVRDEAFF.

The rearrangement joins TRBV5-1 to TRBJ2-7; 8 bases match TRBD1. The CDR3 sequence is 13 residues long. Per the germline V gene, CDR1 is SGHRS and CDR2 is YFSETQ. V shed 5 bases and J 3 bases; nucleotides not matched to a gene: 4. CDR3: CASRWDRSYEQYF. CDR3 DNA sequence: TGCGCCAGCAGATGGGACAGGAGCTACGAGCAGTACTTC.

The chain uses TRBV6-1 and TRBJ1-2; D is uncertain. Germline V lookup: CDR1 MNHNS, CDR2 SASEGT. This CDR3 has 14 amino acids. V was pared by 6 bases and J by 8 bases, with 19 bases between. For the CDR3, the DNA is TGTGCCAGCAGCCCCAACCTTACCCTCCTAGGCTACACCTTC. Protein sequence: CASSPNLTLLGYTF.

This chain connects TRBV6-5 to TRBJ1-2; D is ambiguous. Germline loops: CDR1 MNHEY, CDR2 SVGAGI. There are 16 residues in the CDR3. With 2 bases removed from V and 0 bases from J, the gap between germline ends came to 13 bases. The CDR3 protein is CASSYPRIHANYGYTF. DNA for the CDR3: TGTGCCAGCAGTTACCCGCGTATCCACGCTAACTATGGCTACACCTTC.

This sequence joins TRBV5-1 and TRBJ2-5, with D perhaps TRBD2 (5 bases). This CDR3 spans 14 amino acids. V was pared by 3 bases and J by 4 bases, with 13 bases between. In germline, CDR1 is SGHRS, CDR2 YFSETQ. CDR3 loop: CASSSGTAVETQYF. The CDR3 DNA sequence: TGCGCCAGCAGCTCGGGCACAGCGGTAGAGACCCAGTACTTC.

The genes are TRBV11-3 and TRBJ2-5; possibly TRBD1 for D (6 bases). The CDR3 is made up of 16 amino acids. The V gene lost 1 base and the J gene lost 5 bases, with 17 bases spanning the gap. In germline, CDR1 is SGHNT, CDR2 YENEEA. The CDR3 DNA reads TGTGCCAGCAGCTTAGTGCTGGGGCAGGGGACCGAGACCCAGTACTTC. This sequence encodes CASSLVLGQGTETQYF.

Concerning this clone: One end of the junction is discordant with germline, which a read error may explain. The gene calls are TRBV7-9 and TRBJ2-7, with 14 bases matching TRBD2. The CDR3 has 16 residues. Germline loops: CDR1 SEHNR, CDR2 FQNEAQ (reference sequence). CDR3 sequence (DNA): TGTTCCAGCAGCCCCGGACTAGCGGGGGGTTCCTACGAGCAGTACTTC. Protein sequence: CSSSPGLAGGSYEQYF.

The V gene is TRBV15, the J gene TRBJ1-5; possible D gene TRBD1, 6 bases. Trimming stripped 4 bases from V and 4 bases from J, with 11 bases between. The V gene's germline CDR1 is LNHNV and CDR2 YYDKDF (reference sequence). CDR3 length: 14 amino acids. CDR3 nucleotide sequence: TGTGCCACCAGCAAAAGGGGGGGGAATCAGCCCCAGCATTTT. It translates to CATSKRGGNQPQHF.

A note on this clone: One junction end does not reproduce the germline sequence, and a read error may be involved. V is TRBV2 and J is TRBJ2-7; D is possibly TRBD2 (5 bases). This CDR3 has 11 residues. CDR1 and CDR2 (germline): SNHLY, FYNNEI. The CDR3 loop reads CASSEQGRTGF. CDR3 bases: TGTGCCAGCAGTGAGCAAGGCAGGACTGGTTTC. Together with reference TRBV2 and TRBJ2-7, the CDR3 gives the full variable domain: EPEVTQTPSHQVTQMGQEVILRCVPISNHLYFYWYRQILGQKVEFLVSFYNNEISEKSEIFDDQFSVERPDGSNFTLKIRSTKLEDSAMYFCASSEQGRTGFGPGTRLTVT.

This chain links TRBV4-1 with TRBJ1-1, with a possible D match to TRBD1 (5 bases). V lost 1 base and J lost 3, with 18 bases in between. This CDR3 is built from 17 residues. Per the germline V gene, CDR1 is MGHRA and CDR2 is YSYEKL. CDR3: CASSQVRVETLHTEAFF. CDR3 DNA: TGCGCCAGCAGCCAAGTCAGGGTTGAGACTTTGCACACTGAAGCTTTCTTT.